Described below is a single T cell receptor (beta chain) sequence and its context. The primer mix had 60 Vbeta and 13 Jbeta primers. Assay used: immunoSEQ multiplex PCR; TCRdb lists only in-frame clones, some missing. Of approximately 170,000 clones in the sample, approximately 71% were seen once. This record comes from a study of cytomegalovirus exposure and HLA in healthy donors. The specimen was PBMCs. The clonotype was recovered from a male donor in good health and CMV-seronegative.

The CDR3 DNA sequence: TGTGCCACCACGGACAGCTCCTACGAGCAGTACTTC. Amino acids: CATTDSSYEQYF. V is TRBV15 and J is TRBJ2-7, with D possibly matching TRBD1 (6 bases). Germline CDR1 is LNHNV and CDR2 is YYDKDF (reference sequence). Trimming took off 7 bases at V and 0 bases at J, with 7 bases between the two ends. CDR3 size: 12 residues.